These 4 T cell receptor beta chains share one sample of origin, sequenced in a study of CD8+CD57+ T cells in acquired aplastic anemia. Only patients with CD8+CD57+ cell expansion on flow cytometry were chosen for sequencing. The use of genomic DNA as template underpinned the TCR beta VDJ and CDR3 profiling. TCRdb reprocessed the reads with MiXCR, giving one entry per CDR3 protein. The data contain 150,000 to 200,000 distinct CDR3 sequences, around half of them singletons. Sequencing was performed on sorted CD4+, CD8+, or CD8+CD57+ T cells (not recorded which) from PBMCs. The receptors were gathered from a human donor with aplastic anemia.

This clonotype was seen at least ten times. The genes are TRBV20-1 and TRBJ1-4; 8 bases are a match to TRBD1. Germline V CDR1 and CDR2: DFQATT, SNEGSKA (reference sequence). With V trimmed by 3 bases and J by 5 bases, 2 bases remained unmatched. There are 13 residues in the CDR3. The CDR3 loop is CSASNRGNEKLFF. The CDR3, as DNA: TGCAGTGCTAGTAACAGGGGGAATGAAAAACTGTTTTTT.

The chain employs TRBV13 and TRBJ2-7, with D unclear. The CDR3 has 12 residues. Trimming took off 7 bases at V and 4 bases at J, with 11 bases between the two ends. The V gene's germline CDR1 is PRHDT and CDR2 FYEKMQ (reference sequence). CDR3 in DNA: TGTGCCAGCACTAACCCAGGTTACGAGCAGTACTTC. Its protein is CASTNPGYEQYF.

The chain couples TRBV28 to TRBJ2-7; a possible D gene is TRBD1 (6 bases). Per germline, CDR1 MDHEN and CDR2 SYDVKM. The CDR3 covers 14 residues. Trimming stripped 6 bases from V and 2 bases from J, with 14 bases between. CDR3 loop: CASSLPGTTYEQYF. DNA for the CDR3: TGTGCCAGCAGCCTCCCCGGGACAACCTACGAGCAGTACTTC.

Ten or more counts support this clonotype. The genes are TRBV19 and TRBJ2-7, with 7 bases aligning to TRBD2. Germline V lookup: CDR1 LNHDA, CDR2 SQIVND (reference sequence). After removal of 3 bases from V and 5 bases from J, the junction contained 13 bases not matched to a gene. The CDR3 is made up of 16 amino acids. The CDR3 DNA reads TGTGCCAGTAGTATTGGAAGCGGGACTGAATTCCACGAGCAGTACTTC. This gives the protein CASSIGSGTEFHEQYF. The full variable domain, its missing parts supplied by reference TRBV19 and TRBJ2-7, is DGGITQSPKYLFRKEGQNVTLSCEQNLNHDAMYWYRQDPGQGLRLIYYSQIVNDFQKGDIAEGYSVSREKKESFPLTVTSAQKNPTAFYLCASSIGSGTEFHEQYFGPGTRLTVT.